The 8 T cell receptor beta chains given below trace back to one sample, sequenced in a study of T cells after yellow fever vaccination. TCRdb recomputed calls from the 5' RACE reads with MiXCR, one row per CDR3 protein. Here the sample spans some 560,000 distinct CDR3 sequences, 15% to 20% being singletons. Sequencing was performed on PBMCs, taken 15 days after the yellow fever booster vaccination. The receptor source for this set is a man younger than 40 who received the YFV17D yellow fever vaccine.

V usage is TRBV12-3 or TRBV12-4 and J usage is TRBJ2-5, with TRBD2 matching 9 bases. The trim removed 1 base at V and 5 bases at J, leaving 5 bases unmatched. The CDR3 length is 15 residues. The CDR3 here is CASSLGGRAGETQYF. DNA for the CDR3: TGTGCCAGCAGTTTAGGCGGGAGGGCCGGGGAGACCCAGTACTTC.

J is TRBJ1-1 and V is TRBV18, with D maybe TRBD1 (6 bases). CDR1 KGHSH and CDR2 LQKENI come from the germline V gene. Trimming took 4 bases from V and 2 from J, leaving 20 bases between them. This CDR3 is built from 17 residues. CDR3 region: CASSQSIGQMINTEAFF. CDR3 in DNA: TGTGCCAGCTCACAATCGATAGGACAGATGATCAACACTGAAGCTTTCTTT.

The rearrangement links TRBV12-3 or TRBV12-4 to TRBJ1-1; D is unresolved. V was trimmed by 4 bases and J by 11 bases, leaving 11 bases between them. There are 11 residues in the CDR3. CDR3 amino acids: CASSSAGPAFF. The CDR3 DNA reads TGTGCCAGCAGTTCGGCCGGACCGGCTTTCTTT.

The chain carries TRBV20-1 and TRBJ2-2; 12 bases fit TRBD2. Germline V CDR1 and CDR2: DFQATT, SNEGSKA (reference sequence). The CDR3 length is 15 residues. J was trimmed by 3 bases and V by 3 bases; bases with no gene match: 2. CDR3 amino acids: CSARGTSGYTGELFF. The CDR3 DNA sequence: TGCAGTGCTAGGGGGACTAGCGGGTACACCGGGGAGCTGTTTTTT.

The V and J genes are TRBV12-3 or TRBV12-4 and TRBJ2-5, with 9 bases fitting TRBD2. The CDR3 totals 17 residues. Unmatched junction bases numbered 14, after V lost 5 bases and J lost 4 bases. CDR3 DNA: TGTGCCAGCAGTCCCTATATACGGCGGGAGGGCCGAGAGACCCAGTACTTC. Amino acids: CASSPYIRREGRETQYF.

The J gene is TRBJ2-7, the V gene TRBV15; D is uncertain. Germline values: CDR1 LNHNV, CDR2 YYDKDF (reference sequence). V was trimmed by 0 bases and J by 3 bases, leaving 15 bases between them. The CDR3 contains 16 residues. This CDR3 reads CATSRDLEELNYEQYF. CDR3 DNA: TGTGCCACCAGCAGAGATCTTGAGGAACTTAACTACGAGCAGTACTTC.

This clonotype came up a few times. This chain uses TRBV4-3 with TRBJ2-1; D unresolved. Germline CDR1 reads LGHNA; CDR2 reads YSLEER. Trimming took 1 base from V and 1 from J, leaving 8 bases between them. The CDR3 length is 15 residues. CDR3 residues: CASSQGARSYNEQFF. The CDR3 DNA reads TGCGCCAGCAGCCAAGGTGCCAGGTCCTACAATGAGCAGTTCTTC.

This clonotype came up a few times. The chain combines TRBV28 with TRBJ2-7, with no clear D. Trimming stripped 6 bases from V and 3 bases from J, with 9 bases between. The CDR3 extends over 12 amino acids. The V gene's germline CDR1 is MDHEN and CDR2 SYDVKM. In nucleotides, the CDR3 is TGTGCCAGCAGATCAAGTCTCTACGAGCAGTACTTC. This translates into CASRSSLYEQYF.